One sample yielded the 18 T cell receptor beta chains listed below, sequenced in a study of T cell responses to AZD1222 COVID-19 vaccine. The method was immunoSEQ multiplex PCR; TCRdb's version includes in-frame clones alone and lacks a portion of them. This sample has about 140,000 clones, with 88% found just once. The sample in question was peripheral blood, obtained on day 0 of AZD1222 vaccination. The origin of the receptors is an adult in good health.

This clone occurred a few times. For the CDR3, the DNA is TGTGCCAGCAGCTTTAAAAAAGCGGGAGGGGAGCTGTTTTTT. It is translated as CASSFKKAGGELFF. The J gene is TRBJ2-2, the V gene TRBV5-4; TRBD2 aligns across 7 bases. J was trimmed by 8 bases and V by 2 bases; bases with no gene match: 6. Germline V gives CDR1 SGHNT, CDR2 YYREEE (reference sequence). The CDR3 extends over 14 amino acids.

CDR3 residues: CASSPPDSYEQYF. CDR3 DNA sequence: TGTGCCAGCTCACCACCGGACAGCTACGAGCAGTACTTC. This chain joins TRBV18 and TRBJ2-7; D is perhaps TRBD1 (6 bases). Germline CDR1 and CDR2: KGHSH and LQKENI. V was shortened by 0 bases and J by 3 bases, with 6 bases between the two germline ends. The CDR3 sequence is 13 residues long.

This rearrangement joins TRBV7-9 to TRBJ1-5, with D possibly TRBD1 on 5 matching bases. This CDR3 is built from 18 residues. V was cut by 1 base and J by 0 bases, with 16 bases left in between. The germline V gene encodes CDR1 SEHNR and CDR2 FQNEAQ (reference sequence). The CDR3 loop reads CASSLGLGLFDSNQPQHF. For the CDR3, the DNA is TGTGCCAGCAGCTTAGGACTGGGACTTTTCGATAGCAATCAGCCCCAGCATTTT.

The V gene is TRBV28, the J gene TRBJ2-7, with 11 positions matching TRBD1. The CDR3 runs to 15 residues. Germline-derived CDR1 and CDR2 are MDHEN and SYDVKM. The V gene end was trimmed by 0 bases and the J gene end by 5 bases; junction bases not matched to a gene: 3. CDR3 amino acids: CASSLWGQGGNEQYF. The CDR3 nucleotides are TGTGCCAGCAGTTTATGGGGACAGGGGGGAAACGAGCAGTACTTC.

The chain carries TRBV2 and TRBJ1-3; 7 nucleotides agree with TRBD1. This CDR3 region has 14 residues. The ends lost 4 bases at V and 8 bases at J; junction bases unmatched: 8. Germline-derived CDR1 and CDR2 are SNHLY and FYNNEI. DNA of the CDR3: TGTGCCAGCAGTGTTCTGCAGGGGGAAGACACCATATATTTT. Encoded protein: CASSVLQGEDTIYF.

This clone was observed once. V and J are TRBV6-6 and TRBJ2-2; D is perhaps TRBD2 (5 bases). Germline loops: CDR1 MNHNY, CDR2 SVGAGI (reference sequence). The CDR3 consists of 16 residues. V lost 2 bases and J 0 bases, leaving 10 bases between the germline ends. The CDR3 DNA sequence: TGTGCCAGCAGTTACACTCGGGGAGCGAACACCGGGGAGCTGTTTTTT. As protein: CASSYTRGANTGELFF.

The V gene is TRBV30, the J gene TRBJ1-2; D perhaps matches TRBD1 (5 bases). The V end was cut by 3 bases, the J end by 0 bases, with 8 bases between. This CDR3 spans 13 amino acids. Germline CDR1 and CDR2: GTSNPN and SVGIG (reference sequence). This chain's CDR3 is CAWRGDANYGYTF. For the CDR3, the DNA is TGTGCCTGGAGAGGGGACGCTAACTATGGCTACACCTTC.

This clone turned up a few times. This sequence joins TRBV28 and TRBJ1-2; D possibly corresponds to TRBD1 (5 bases). The CDR3 spans 14 residues. V shed 8 bases and J shed 0 bases, with 13 bases lying between them. Looked up from germline, CDR1 is MDHEN and CDR2 is SYDVKM. This chain's CDR3 is CASGIQASNYGYTF. The DNA for the CDR3 is TGTGCCAGCGGCATACAGGCGTCTAACTATGGCTACACCTTC.

V and J are TRBV19 and TRBJ1-5; weak D call: TRBD1 (5 bases). Germline CDR1 reads LNHDA; CDR2 reads SQIVND (reference sequence). The CDR3 loop spans 15 amino acids. V shed 2 bases and J shed 5 bases, with 13 bases lying between them. The CDR3, as DNA: TGTGCCAGTAGTATATCCGGGACTAGAGATCAGCCCCAGCATTTT. This codes for CASSISGTRDQPQHF. Full variable domain (outside the CDR3, taken from reference TRBV19 and TRBJ1-5): DGGITQSPKYLFRKEGQNVTLSCEQNLNHDAMYWYRQDPGQGLRLIYYSQIVNDFQKGDIAEGYSVSREKKESFPLTVTSAQKNPTAFYLCASSISGTRDQPQHFGDGTRLSIL.

The CDR3 spells CASSSQSAAVNTEAFF. In DNA form, the CDR3 reads TGTGCCAGCAGTTCCCAATCCGCAGCCGTGAACACTGAAGCTTTCTTT. The gene calls are TRBV28 and TRBJ1-1; no reliable D call. The CDR3 contains 16 residues. Per germline, CDR1 MDHEN and CDR2 SYDVKM. Trimming cost V 4 bases and J 0 bases, with 15 bases left between them. The variable domain in full, completed from reference TRBV28 and TRBJ1-1, reads DVKVTQSSRYLVKRTGEKVFLECVQDMDHENMFWYRQDPGLGLRLIYFSYDVKMKEKGDIPEGYSVSREKKERFSLILESASTNQTSMYLCASSSQSAAVNTEAFFGQGTRLTVV.

The V gene is TRBV18, the J gene TRBJ2-3; 9 nucleotides line up with TRBD2. CDR3 length: 16 amino acids. Germline V gene sequence: CDR1 KGHSH, CDR2 LQKENI. Trimming took 5 bases from V and 1 from J; bases not matched to a gene: 7. The CDR3 DNA sequence: TGTGCCAGCTCATCGACCATAGCGGGAGGCACAGATACGCAGTATTTT. Translation: CASSSTIAGGTDTQYF. Filled out from reference TRBV18 and TRBJ2-3, the complete variable domain reads NAGVMQNPRHLVRRRGQEARLRCSPMKGHSHVYWYRQLPEEGLKFMVYLQKENIIDESGMPKERFSAEFPKEGPSILRIQQVVRGDSAAYFCASSSTIAGGTDTQYFGPGTRLTVL.

The count of this clone is one. The chain is built from TRBV28 and TRBJ1-4; perhaps TRBD1 as D (6 bases). Germline loops: CDR1 MDHEN, CDR2 SYDVKM. The length of the CDR3 is 14 residues. V lost 7 bases, J lost 5 bases, and 14 bases lay in between. CDR3 region: CASNFDRLNEKLFF. Here the CDR3 DNA reads TGTGCCAGCAATTTCGACAGGTTAAATGAAAAACTGTTTTTT.

The chain recombines TRBV5-1 with TRBJ2-7; D remains ambiguous. V shed 5 bases and J shed 2 bases, with 20 bases lying between them. The germline CDR1 and CDR2 sequences are SGHRS and YFSETQ. This CDR3 is 16 amino acids long. CDR3 sequence reads: CASRPFLSGRTYEQYF. DNA of the CDR3: TGCGCCAGCAGGCCATTCCTCTCCGGACGGACCTACGAGCAGTACTTC.

The chain joins TRBV5-4 to TRBJ1-2; D gene uncertain. The CDR3 extends over 11 amino acids. The V end was cut by 2 bases, the J end by 7 bases, with 6 bases between. Germline V CDR1 and CDR2: SGHNT, YYREEE (reference sequence). In DNA form, the CDR3 reads TGTGCCAGCAGCTTAGACGGTGGCTACACCTTC. Translating it yields CASSLDGGYTF.

This clone has only one observation. The chain couples TRBV27 to TRBJ2-7; D not certain. The CDR3 has 13 residues. CDR1 is MNHEY, CDR2 SMNVEV, per germline (reference sequence). With 2 bases removed from V and 2 bases from J, the gap between germline ends came to 7 bases. The CDR3 sequence is CASSLADTYEQYF. CDR3 in DNA: TGTGCCAGCAGTTTAGCGGATACCTACGAGCAGTACTTC.

This sequence joins TRBV28 and TRBJ1-2, with D unresolved. V lost 6 bases and J lost 4, with 15 bases in between. The CDR3 is 14 residues long. The germline gives CDR1 MDHEN, CDR2 SYDVKM. CDR3 sequence (DNA): TGTGCCAGCAGCTCAAGACTTACCTCCTATGGCTACACCTTC. Its protein is CASSSRLTSYGYTF.

The J gene is TRBJ1-1, the V gene TRBV5-1; D gene ambiguous. This CDR3 spans 15 amino acids. Trimming cost V 3 bases and J 2 bases, with 14 bases left between them. Germline V gene sequence: CDR1 SGHRS, CDR2 YFSETQ. The CDR3 loop is CASSSQVVTNTEAFF. The CDR3 region has the DNA TGCGCCAGCAGCTCCCAGGTTGTCACAAACACTGAAGCTTTCTTT.

V gene TRBV19 combines with J gene TRBJ1-4; D unclear. Germline loops: CDR1 LNHDA, CDR2 SQIVND (reference sequence). This CDR3 spans 14 amino acids. V shed 8 bases and J shed 4 bases, with 14 bases lying between them. DNA for the CDR3: TGTGCCAGTCGTACGCGGGGTAATAATGAAAAACTGTTTTTT. Residues: CASRTRGNNEKLFF.